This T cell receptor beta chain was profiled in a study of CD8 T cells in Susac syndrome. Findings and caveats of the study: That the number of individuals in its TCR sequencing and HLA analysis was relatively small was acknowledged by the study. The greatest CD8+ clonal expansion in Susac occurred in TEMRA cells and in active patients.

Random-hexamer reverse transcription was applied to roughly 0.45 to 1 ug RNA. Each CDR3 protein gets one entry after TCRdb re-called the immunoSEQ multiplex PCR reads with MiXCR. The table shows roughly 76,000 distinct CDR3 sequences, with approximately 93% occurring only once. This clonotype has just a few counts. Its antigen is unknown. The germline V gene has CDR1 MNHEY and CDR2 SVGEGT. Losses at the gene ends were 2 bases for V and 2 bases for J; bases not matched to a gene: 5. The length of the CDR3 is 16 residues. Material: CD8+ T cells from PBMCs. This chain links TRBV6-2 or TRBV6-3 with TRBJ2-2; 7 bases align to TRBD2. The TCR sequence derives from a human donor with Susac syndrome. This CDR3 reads CASSYERDRNTGELFF. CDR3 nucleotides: TGTGCCAGCAGTTACGAGCGGGACCGTAACACCGGGGAGCTGTTTTTT.